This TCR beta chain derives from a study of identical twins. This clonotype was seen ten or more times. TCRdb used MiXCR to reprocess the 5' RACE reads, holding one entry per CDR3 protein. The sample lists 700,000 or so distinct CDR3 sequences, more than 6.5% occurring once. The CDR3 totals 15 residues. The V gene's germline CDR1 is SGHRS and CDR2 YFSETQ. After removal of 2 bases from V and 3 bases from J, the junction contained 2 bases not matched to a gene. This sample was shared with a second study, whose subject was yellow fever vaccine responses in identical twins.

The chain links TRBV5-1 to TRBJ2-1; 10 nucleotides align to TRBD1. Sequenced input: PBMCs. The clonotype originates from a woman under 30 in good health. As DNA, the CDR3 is TGCGCCAGCAGCTTCCGGACAGGGGGCTACAATGAGCAGTTCTTC. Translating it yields CASSFRTGGYNEQFF.